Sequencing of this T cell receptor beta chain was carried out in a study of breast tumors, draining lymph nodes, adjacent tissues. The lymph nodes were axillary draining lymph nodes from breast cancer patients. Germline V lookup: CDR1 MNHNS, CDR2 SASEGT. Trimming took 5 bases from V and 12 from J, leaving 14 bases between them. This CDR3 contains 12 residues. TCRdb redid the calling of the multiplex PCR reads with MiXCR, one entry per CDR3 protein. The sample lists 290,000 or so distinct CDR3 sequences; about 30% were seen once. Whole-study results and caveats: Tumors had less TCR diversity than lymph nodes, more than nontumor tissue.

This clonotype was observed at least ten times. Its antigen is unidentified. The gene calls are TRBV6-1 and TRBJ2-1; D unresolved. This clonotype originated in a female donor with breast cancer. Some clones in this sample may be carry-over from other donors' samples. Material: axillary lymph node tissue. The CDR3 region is CASSRTTLGQFF. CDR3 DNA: TGTGCCAGCAGTAGGACCACTCTGGGGCAGTTCTTC.